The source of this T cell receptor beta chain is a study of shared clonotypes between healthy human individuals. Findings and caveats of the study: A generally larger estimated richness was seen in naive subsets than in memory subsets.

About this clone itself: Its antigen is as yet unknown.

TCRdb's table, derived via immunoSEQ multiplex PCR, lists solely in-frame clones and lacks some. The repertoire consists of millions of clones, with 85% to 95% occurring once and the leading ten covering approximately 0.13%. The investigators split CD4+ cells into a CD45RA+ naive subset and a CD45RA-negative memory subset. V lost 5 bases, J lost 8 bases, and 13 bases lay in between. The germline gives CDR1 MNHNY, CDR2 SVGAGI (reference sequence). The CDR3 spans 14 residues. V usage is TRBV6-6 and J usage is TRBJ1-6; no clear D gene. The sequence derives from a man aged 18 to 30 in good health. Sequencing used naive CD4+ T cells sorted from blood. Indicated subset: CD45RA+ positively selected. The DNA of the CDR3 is TGTGCCAGCAGTCCCTTCGGGGAAGATTCACCCCTCCACTTT. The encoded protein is CASSPFGEDSPLHF.